This T cell receptor (beta chain) was obtained from a study of sequential checkpoint blockade in melanoma. CDR1 and CDR2 from the germline V gene are MNHEY and SMNVEV (reference sequence). This CDR3 is 15 amino acids long. V was pared by 10 bases and J by 5 bases, with 23 bases between. Here immunoSEQ multiplex PCR was the method, and the copy in TCRdb shows in-frame clones only, minus some. The top ten hold 17% of the sample, which has fewer than 30,000 clones, about 83% seen once. The sample holds one count of this clone. Indicated treatment: randomized to nivolumab then ipilimumab (arm A) or the reverse (arm B).

The chain couples TRBV27 to TRBJ2-5, with TRBD2 as a possible D gene (5 bases). The receptor was isolated from a human donor with melanoma. This material consisted of CD8+ T cells sorted from blood (inferred from file names), taken from a patient given nivolumab and ipilimumab in sequence. The CDR3 DNA sequence: TGTGCCACCTCTAGCCTGACGGGCGTGGGGGAGACCCAGTACTTC. This translates into CATSSLTGVGETQYF.